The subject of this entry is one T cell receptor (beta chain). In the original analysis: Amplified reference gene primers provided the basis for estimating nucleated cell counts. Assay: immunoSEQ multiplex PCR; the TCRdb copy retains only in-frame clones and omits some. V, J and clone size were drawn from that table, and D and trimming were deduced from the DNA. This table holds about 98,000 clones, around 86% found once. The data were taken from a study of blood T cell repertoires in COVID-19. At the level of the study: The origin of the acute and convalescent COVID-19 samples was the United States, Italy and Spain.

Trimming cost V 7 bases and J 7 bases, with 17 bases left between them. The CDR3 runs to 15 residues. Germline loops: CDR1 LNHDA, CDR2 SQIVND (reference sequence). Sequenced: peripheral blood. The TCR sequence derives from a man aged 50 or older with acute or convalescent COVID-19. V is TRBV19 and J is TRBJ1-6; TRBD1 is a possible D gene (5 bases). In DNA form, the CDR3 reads TGTGCCAGTATTCCTGGGCAGGGTGGCAATTCACCCCTCCACTTT. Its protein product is CASIPGQGGNSPLHF.